This entry features one T cell receptor beta chain sequence. What it recognizes is unknown. The data derive from a study of CD8 T cells in Susac syndrome. Study-wide points: An acknowledgment was made by the study that its TCR sequencing and HLA analysis involved relatively few individuals.

When the RNA was reverse transcribed, random hexamers were used with an input of about 0.45 to 1 ug. Amplification of TCR beta CDR3 used immunoSEQ multiplex PCR across 54 Vbeta and 13 Jbeta. From the immunoSEQ multiplex PCR reads, TCRdb called clonotypes with MiXCR, one entry per CDR3 protein. The sample has approximately 190,000 distinct CDR3 sequences; approximately 95% are singletons. The authors sequenced TCR beta from blood CD8+ and CD4+ T cells. The healthy controls were matched to patients by age and sex. V was clipped by 0 bases and J by 4 bases, with 9 bases between them. Germline CDR1 and CDR2: MGHRA and YSYEKL. This CDR3 is built from 14 residues.

The sequence was collected from a human donor in good health. J is TRBJ1-2 and V is TRBV4-1; no firm D call. Sample: CD4+ T cells from PBMCs. CDR3 loop: CASSQETIRYGYTF. The CDR3 bases are TGCGCCAGCAGCCAAGAGACGATCCGCTATGGCTACACCTTC.